A single sample gave rise to the 27 T cell receptor beta chains below, sequenced in a study of regulatory T cells in long-lasting Graves disease. According to the study, TCR beta libraries were built with iRepertoire HTBI primers and CDR3-region Arm-PCR. TCRdb used MiXCR to reprocess the multiplex PCR reads, holding one entry per CDR3 protein. The data contain 400,000 to 500,000 distinct CDR3 sequences, about 15% of them singletons. Regarding time point: newly diagnosed GD, antithyroid drugs for less than 3 months. Researchers made the TCR library from RNA that was extracted from PBMCs. These data are also associated with another study on T cells in Graves' hyperthyroidism and ophthalmopathy.

The sample consisted of peripheral blood mononuclear cells (PBMCs), taken at new diagnosis, from a patient treated with antithyroid drugs. The receptors derive from a woman aged 35 to 49 with Graves disease.

There are many counts of this clonotype. The chain employs TRBV5-1 and TRBJ2-3, with 7 bases matching TRBD1. This CDR3 is 14 amino acids long. The trim removed 0 bases at V and 6 bases at J, leaving 4 bases unmatched. Germline CDR1 and CDR2: SGHRS and YFSETQ. This chain's CDR3 is CASSLETGADTQYF. The CDR3 coding sequence is TGCGCCAGCAGCTTGGAAACAGGGGCGGATACGCAGTATTTT. Full variable domain (remainder filled in from reference TRBV5-1 and TRBJ2-3): KAGVTQTPRYLIKTRGQQVTLSCSPISGHRSVSWYQQTPGQGLQFLFEYFSETQRNKGNFPGRFSGRQFSNSRSEMNVSTLELGDSALYLCASSLETGADTQYFGPGTRLTVL.

This clonotype appeared many times. J is TRBJ2-1 and V is TRBV28; weak D call: TRBD1 (6 bases). V shed 9 bases and J shed 3 bases, with 12 bases lying between them. From germline, CDR1 is MDHEN and CDR2 SYDVKM. The CDR3 sequence is 13 residues long. CDR3 DNA: TGTGCCAGTCACAGGGCGGTCTACAATGAGCAGTTCTTC. Translated, it gives CASHRAVYNEQFF.

This clonotype was observed many times. The gene calls are TRBV2 and TRBJ2-7, with D hard to call. In germline, CDR1 is SNHLY, CDR2 FYNNEI. Deletions cut 4 bases from V and 6 bases from J, with 13 bases between. The length of the CDR3 is 13 residues. The CDR3 sequence: CASSVTTGGEQYF. In DNA form, the CDR3 reads TGTGCCAGCAGTGTAACTACCGGTGGCGAGCAGTACTTC.

Concerning this clonotype: A single base separates this from a much larger clone, so it may be a read error. The chain joins TRBV10-3 to TRBJ2-1; D is uncertain. The CDR3 loop spans 13 amino acids. V lost 7 bases, J lost 9 bases, and 16 bases lay in between. CDR1 is ENHRY and CDR2 is SYGVKD in the germline V gene. As DNA, the CDR3 is TGTGCCATCACTAAAGACGGCGTCGGTGAGCAGTTCTTC. This codes for CAITKDGVGEQFF.

This clonotype was seen at least ten times. This chain joins TRBV29-1 and TRBJ2-3; 9 bases agree with TRBD1. CDR1 SQVTM and CDR2 ANQGSEA come from the germline V gene. The CDR3 length is 15 residues. V was pared by 4 bases and J by 4 bases, with 9 bases of the junction left unmatched. CDR3 sequence: CSVVALDRGPDTQYF. CDR3 nucleotide sequence: TGCAGCGTTGTGGCTCTGGACAGGGGTCCAGATACGCAGTATTTT.

The table lists this clonotype with a few counts. The chain employs TRBV27 and TRBJ2-7, with 12 positions matching TRBD2. J gave up 3 bases and V 5 bases, and 5 bases lay outside the gene matches. The CDR3 is 15 residues long. Looked up from germline, CDR1 is MNHEY and CDR2 is SMNVEV (reference sequence). The CDR3 DNA sequence: TGTGCCAGCAGTCCGCGGACTAGCGGGATCTACGAGCAGTACTTC. Translation: CASSPRTSGIYEQYF.

This clonotype was seen repeatedly, ten times or more. V usage is TRBV28 and J usage is TRBJ2-1; weak D call: TRBD1 (6 bases). Trimming pared 9 bases from V and 4 bases from J, leaving 16 bases between. Germline CDR1 and CDR2: MDHEN and SYDVKM. The CDR3 loop spans 14 amino acids. The CDR3 reads CASLYAGAYNEQFF. As DNA, the CDR3 is TGTGCCAGTCTGTACGCAGGGGCTTACAATGAGCAGTTCTTC.

Comment on this clonotype: One base separates it from a far larger clone, so it is likely a read error. This rearrangement joins TRBV5-6 to TRBJ2-5; 7 bases match TRBD1. The J call may be in error: the DNA end matches TRBJ2-1 better. The CDR3 length is 11 residues. Germline CDR1 and CDR2: SGHDT and YYEEEE. The CDR3 sequence: CTSSRGNEQFF. The CDR3, as DNA: TGTACCAGCAGCAGGGGGAATGAGCAGTTCTTC.

This clonotype occurred once. The rearrangement uses TRBV9 and TRBJ1-5; D possibly corresponds to TRBD1 (5 bases). CDR3 length equals 14 residues. Deletions cut 3 bases from V and 5 bases from J, with 12 bases between. Looked up from germline, CDR1 is SGDLS and CDR2 is YYNGEE. The CDR3, as DNA: TGTGCCAGCAGCGCAGGGACTGCCCATCAGCCCCAGCATTTT. Residues: CASSAGTAHQPQHF.

This clonotype showed up many times. J is TRBJ2-1 and V is TRBV14; 8 bases are a match to TRBD2. The CDR3 is 18 amino acids. In germline, CDR1 is SGHDN, CDR2 FVKESK. V lost 3 bases to trimming and J lost 8 bases; unmatched junction nucleotides: 18. DNA of the CDR3: TGTGCCAGCAGCCAGAGAAGGGCCGGGCTAGCGGGCGGGGATGAGCAGTTCTTC. Its translation is CASSQRRAGLAGGDEQFF.

In the case of this clonotype: A single base is all that separates this from a far larger clone, so a read error is likely. The CDR3 spells CASGVRQTNTEAFF. The CDR3 DNA reads TGTGCCAGCGGGGTAAGACAGACGAACACTGAAGCTTTCTTT. The chain is built from TRBV2 and TRBJ1-1; possible D gene TRBD1, 5 bases. Germline values: CDR1 SNHLY, CDR2 FYNNEI. The CDR3 runs 14 residues. Deletions cut 8 bases from V and 1 base from J, with 14 bases between.

This chain joins TRBV4-1 and TRBJ1-2; D remains unclear. The CDR3 runs 13 residues. Trimming removed 6 bases at V and 2 bases at J, with 10 bases between. The germline V gene has CDR1 MGHRA and CDR2 YSYEKL. CDR3 sequence (DNA): TGCGCCAGCAGAGACTCAAGGAACTATGGCTACACCTTC. Protein product: CASRDSRNYGYTF.

This clonotype was picked up a small number of times. The chain combines TRBV20-1 with TRBJ2-1, with D perhaps TRBD1 (6 bases). Germline V gene lookup returns CDR1 DFQATT and CDR2 SNEGSKA (reference sequence). This CDR3 contains 11 residues. V was shortened by 5 bases and J by 14 bases, with 16 bases between the two germline ends. In DNA, the CDR3 is TGCAGTGCTTCACAGGGAAAGAGGAAGTTCTTC. The encoded protein is CSASQGKRKFF.

This clonotype was detected ten times or more. This sequence joins TRBV2 and TRBJ2-5, with D perhaps being TRBD1 or TRBD2 (5 bases each). The germline gives CDR1 SNHLY, CDR2 FYNNEI. This CDR3 has 15 residues. Deletions cut 2 bases from V and 0 bases from J, with 10 bases between. This CDR3 reads CASSEIRGNQETQYF. DNA for the CDR3: TGTGCCAGCAGTGAAATCCGGGGCAACCAAGAGACCCAGTACTTC.

The chain recombines TRBV12-3 or TRBV12-4 with TRBJ2-1, with TRBD2 matching 9 bases. The CDR3 has 16 residues. J gave up 2 bases and V 6 bases, and 8 bases lay outside the gene matches. Here the CDR3 reads CASSRTSENPYNEQFF. The CDR3 DNA is TGTGCCAGCAGCCGGACTAGCGAAAACCCCTACAATGAGCAGTTCTTC.

On this clonotype itself: At one end, the junction sequence differs from germline, possibly due to a read error. V is TRBV9 and J is TRBJ2-7; D perhaps matches TRBD1 (6 bases). The CDR3 length is 14 residues. Germline CDR1 reads SGDLS; CDR2 reads YYNGEE. CDR3 coding DNA: TGTGCCAACAGCGTGGGACATGGGTCCTACGAGCAGTACTTC. Amino acid sequence: CANSVGHGSYEQYF.

At least ten counts were recorded for this clonotype. The chain is built from TRBV10-2 and TRBJ2-2, with 13 bases fitting TRBD2. The CDR3 spans 15 residues. J lost 5 bases, V lost 8 bases, and 5 bases had no gene match. Per germline, CDR1 WSHSY and CDR2 SAAADI. The CDR3 region has the DNA TGCGCCAGCGCAAGGGGACTAGCGGGAACCGGGGAGCTGTTTTTT. Residues: CASARGLAGTGELFF.

This clonotype was counted between two and nine times. The chain carries TRBV11-2 and TRBJ1-2; no definite D call. V lost 1 base, J lost 7 bases, and 13 bases lay in between. The CDR3 has 14 residues. The germline CDR1 and CDR2 sequences are SGHAT and FQNNGV. This chain's CDR3 is CASSLVVSNPGYTF. CDR3 DNA sequence: TGTGCCAGCAGCTTAGTGGTGTCAAACCCTGGCTACACCTTC.

The rearrangement links TRBV4-3 to TRBJ2-7; 9 bases are shared with TRBD2. The CDR3 is 15 residues long. Trimming took 4 bases from V and 5 from J; bases not matched to a gene: 9. CDR1 and CDR2 (germline): LGHNA, YSLEER. The CDR3 spells CASSPPGLAFHEQYF. The CDR3 DNA sequence: TGCGCCAGCAGCCCCCCGGGACTAGCTTTTCACGAGCAGTACTTC.

This clonotype was observed at least ten times. This chain connects TRBV28 to TRBJ2-7, with D uncertain. Trimming took 7 bases from V and 5 from J, leaving 9 bases between them. The CDR3 consists of 11 residues. Looked up from germline, CDR1 is MDHEN and CDR2 is SYDVKM. CDR3 in amino acids: CASTSADEQYF. The CDR3 region has the DNA TGTGCCAGCACTTCCGCGGACGAGCAGTACTTC.

The chain is built from TRBV20-1 and TRBJ2-1, with D possibly TRBD2 on 6 matching bases. From germline, CDR1 is DFQATT and CDR2 SNEGSKA (reference sequence). The length of the CDR3 is 16 residues. Deletions cut 5 bases from V and 1 base from J, with 18 bases between. The CDR3 DNA sequence: TGCAGTGCTTTACAACGGGGCGGGATGTCCTACAATGAGCAGTTCTTC. It specifies CSALQRGGMSYNEQFF.

There are many counts of this clonotype. The gene calls are TRBV10-2 and TRBJ2-7, with TRBD1 matching over 9 bases. Trimming removed 3 bases from V and 3 bases from J; junction bases left unmatched: 6. The CDR3 spans 15 residues. The germline CDR1 and CDR2 sequences are WSHSY and SAAADI. The CDR3 DNA sequence: TGCGCCAGCAGTGAAGGGACAGGGAGTATCTACGAGCAGTACTTC. It translates to CASSEGTGSIYEQYF.

Remarks on this clonotype: This is likely an artifact of a read error, given a far larger clone one base away. This chain connects TRBV7-9 to TRBJ2-1; maybe TRBD1 (6 bases). CDR3 length: 13 residues. The germline V gene encodes CDR1 SEHNR and CDR2 FQNEAQ (reference sequence). Trimming left V 5 bases short and J 6 bases short, with 11 bases between. CDR3 sequence: CASSPGVTNEQFF. In nucleotides, the CDR3 is TGTGCCAGCAGCCCAGGGGTAACCAATGAGCAGTTCTTC.

This clonotype was recorded a few times. A read error may be the cause here, since a much bigger clone is one base away. The chain recombines TRBV12-3 or TRBV12-4 with TRBJ2-7; TRBD2 agrees at 9 bases. This CDR3 is 15 amino acids long. This chain's CDR3 is CASRRGGAGKYEQHF. Written as DNA, the CDR3 is TGTGCCAGCAGGCGGGGGGGAGCGGGAAAGTACGAGCAGCACTTC.

A few counts support this clonotype. CDR3 loop: CASSLVGTSLTYEQYF. Here the CDR3 DNA reads TGTGCCAGCAGCTTAGTCGGGACTAGCTTAACCTACGAGCAGTACTTC. The gene calls are TRBV7-9 and TRBJ2-7; 9 bases are shared with TRBD2. This CDR3 spans 16 amino acids. Germline V CDR1 and CDR2: SEHNR, FQNEAQ (reference sequence). V was pared by 1 base and J by 2 bases, with 6 bases of the junction left unmatched.

This clonotype was seen ten or more times. V is TRBV12-3 or TRBV12-4 and J is TRBJ2-5; D remains unclear. The germline V and J ends were trimmed by 3 bases and 4 bases, with 6 bases remaining between them. The CDR3 runs 12 residues. CDR3 DNA: TGTGCCAGCAGTTTTCCTCTAGAGACCCAGTACTTC. Its protein is CASSFPLETQYF.

This chain uses TRBV18 with TRBJ1-5, with 9 bases identical to TRBD1. CDR3 length equals 15 residues. The J segment lost 5 bases and the V segment lost 3 bases, leaving 5 bases of the junction unmatched. Germline V gene lookup returns CDR1 KGHSH and CDR2 LQKENI. The CDR3 nucleotides are TGTGCCAGCTCACCCGGGACAGGGATCTATCAGCCCCAGCATTTT. Amino acid sequence: CASSPGTGIYQPQHF.